The source of this T cell receptor beta chain is a study of T cells in women clearing cervical HPV infection (dated by TCRdb to about 2018). In terms of the full investigation: The cases were about 27 women with histologically confirmed HPV16-related CIN3 or worse, and 2 of these cases were invasive cancers. A median age of approximately 32 years was observed in cases versus less than 40 in controls, and no significant differences in baseline characteristics were found. Among cases, blood sampling came a median of almost 150 days after lesion detection, with an interquartile range of about 80 to 230 days. The parent cohort enrolled 10,000 or so women aged 18 or older in Guanacaste, Costa Rica, during about 1993 to 1995 and followed them for six to eight years. Cases and controls were matched on age within five years and on year of sample collection. Because only a few women had HLA typing data, the possibility that HLA type acted as a confounder could not be ruled out. Five blinded duplicates per group were added as quality controls, so that roughly 60 samples were obtained: approximately 50 participants and approximately 10 replicates. This exploratory proof-of-principle case-control study, nested within the Guanacaste HPV Natural History Study in Costa Rica, compared TCR repertoires among women with different cervical HPV16 outcomes. Blood from cases was collected at the visit at which the lesion was first identified, whereas blood from controls was collected once infection was no longer detected. Controls were 25 women whose single incident HPV16 infection cleared within 12 months without precancer or cancer developing. Beyond this particular receptor, the publication reports: TCR repertoire richness was significantly higher in CIN3+ cases than in controls across sequencing depths, while evenness did not differ. Because the number of T cells in each sample was unknown, differences in richness could reflect differing T-cell content rather than repertoire biology. Whether associations preceded infection or resulted from infection could not be shown with the cross-sectional design, and effector/memory subsets and HPV-specific T cells were not isolated. By combining richness with V gene abundances, random forest classifiers separated cases from controls with an estimated AUC of less than 0.85.

Every participant had a single incident cervical HPV16 infection, and women with prevalent HPV16 infections were excluded. Cervical HPV DNA was detected by MY09/MY11 PCR, and genotyping was performed by dot-blot hybridization. About 14 mL of heparinized blood were centrifuged, and the buffy coat was aliquoted, frozen at -30°C, then stored at -80°C. QIAGEN kits were used to extract genomic DNA from buffy coat specimens. TCR beta CDR3 regions were amplified by multiplex PCR using the immunoSEQ assay from an average of around 1,200 ng genomic DNA per sample. To correct primer bias, the assay used a complete synthetic TCR repertoire to set an amplification baseline. The amplicons were sequenced on the Illumina platform. Per the source publication's procedure: Sequences were error-corrected by clustering with frequency ratios and a modified nearest-neighbor algorithm, then analyzed in the immunoSEQ Analyzer with IMGT gene definitions. At each rarefaction depth, TCR richness and evenness were averaged across 20 rarefaction repeats, and samples with fewer sequences than that depth were excluded. Relative abundances of V, D and J genes were compared between groups using Wilcoxon rank sum tests, with FDR correction applied. In the blinded duplicates, the intraclass correlation was nearly 96% for TCR richness and averaged about 80% across 65 to 85 gene segments. This is the immuneACCESS table as TCRdb keeps it, with only in-frame sequences that have V and J called. A part of the clones is gone; compared with another copy, unresolved V genes explain less than half, and the rest is unexplained. The V and J calls and clone size come from that table; D and trimming were worked out from the DNA. This sample's clone table shows 25,000 to 35,000 clones. The ten top clones hold 15% to 20% of the sample.

Details on this clone: Its antigen is still unknown.

The sample was blood buffy coat. This receptor was identified in a woman between 18 and 70 years old with a cervical HPV16 infection that either progressed to CIN3+ or cleared (not recorded which).

The CDR3 amino acid sequence is: CASSRLDRDNTEAFF. The CDR3 DNA, read in part, is TGTGCCAGCAGCCGTCTAGACAGGGACAACACTGAA. Recombination joined TRBV16 with TRBJ1-1; TRBD1 agrees with 7 junctional bases. The CDR3 is cut off 3 residues early in the read; its end comes from the germline J gene. Measured from the cysteine to the phenylalanine, the CDR3 is 15 residues long. Of the CDR3's DNA, 36 bases were read; they are in frame from base 1. Trimming accounts for 4 bases at V and 2 bases at J, while the number of junction bases matched to no gene is 7. CDR1 and CDR2 (KGHSY, FQNENV) derive from the germline V gene.